The table lists the clone carrying this TCR beta chain with a few counts. Antigen unknown. This sample is drawn from a study of T cells in Graves' hyperthyroidism and ophthalmopathy. Using RNA transcripts as the source, TCR beta CDR3 regions were amplified. TCR CDR3 underwent first-round RT-PCR with the HTBI primer set. TCRdb re-called the multiplex PCR reads through MiXCR, storing one row per CDR3 protein. The sample holds fewer than 250,000 distinct CDR3 sequences; around 17% are singletons and the top ten take approximately 30%. Study-wide results and caveats: Classification by a 13 V-J model distinguished ophthalmopathy from stable hyperthyroidism.

V lost 2 bases and J 1 base, leaving 18 bases between the germline ends. CDR1 and CDR2 (germline): KGHSH, LQKENI. The CDR3 extends over 18 amino acids. In the ophthalmopathy cohort, Clinical Activity Score was at least 3, NOSPECS grade at least 4, and duration under 3 months. The chain uses TRBV18 and TRBJ2-4, with D hard to call. The sample taken for sequencing was blood. The receptor's source is a woman aged 18-29 years with Graves' ophthalmopathy. The DNA for the CDR3 is TGTGCCAGCTCACCAAACCAGACCTTGGGGTTGGCCAAAAACATTCAGTACTTC. Residues: CASSPNQTLGLAKNIQYF.